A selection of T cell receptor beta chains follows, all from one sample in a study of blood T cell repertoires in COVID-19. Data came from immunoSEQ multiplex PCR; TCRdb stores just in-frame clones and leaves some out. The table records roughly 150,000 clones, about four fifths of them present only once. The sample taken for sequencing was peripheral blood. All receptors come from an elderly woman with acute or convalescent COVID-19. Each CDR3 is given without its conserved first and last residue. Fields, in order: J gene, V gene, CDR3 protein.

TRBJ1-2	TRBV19	ASGQFYGSYT
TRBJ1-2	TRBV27	ASSLNRGDGYT
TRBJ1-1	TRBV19	ASSDGTASRTEAF
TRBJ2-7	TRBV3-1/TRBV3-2	ASRDRLGPSGEQY
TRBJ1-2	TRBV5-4	ASSLVGVSGYT
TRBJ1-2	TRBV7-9	ASSLTNFRDTYGYT
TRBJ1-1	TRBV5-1	ASVPHEGPSEAF
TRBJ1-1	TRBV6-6	ASSIQDLNTEAF
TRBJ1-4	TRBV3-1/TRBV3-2	ASSQAGQGKSEKLF
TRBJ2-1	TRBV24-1	ATSDYRQSYNEQF
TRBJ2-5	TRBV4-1	ASSQPGTSGQETQY
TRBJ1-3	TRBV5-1	ASSPVGGGNTIY
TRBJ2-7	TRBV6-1	ASSEQISYEQY
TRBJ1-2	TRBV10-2	ASTGQLSLGGYT
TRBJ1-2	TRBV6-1	ASSERAGINYGYT
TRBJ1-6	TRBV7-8	ASSREGSSYNSPLH
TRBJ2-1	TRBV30	AWMLAGAHYNEQF
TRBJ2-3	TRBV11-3	ASSLWGRGDTQY
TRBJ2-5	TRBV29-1	SVELPGETQY
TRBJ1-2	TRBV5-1	ASSRDRDYGYT
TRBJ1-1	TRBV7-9	ASSLQDRGTH
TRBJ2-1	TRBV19	ASTPPHLAGDTNEQF
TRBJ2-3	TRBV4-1	ASSPGQSTDTQY
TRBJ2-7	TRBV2	ASSAPRIGGKGNEQY
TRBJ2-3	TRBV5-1	ASSLLRGTDTQY
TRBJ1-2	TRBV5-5	ASSTLGLIANYGYT
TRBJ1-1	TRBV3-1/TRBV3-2	ASAMQGAEAF
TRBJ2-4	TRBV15	ATSPAPGQGGGIQY
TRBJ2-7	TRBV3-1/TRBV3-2	ASSQDWGGSSYEQY